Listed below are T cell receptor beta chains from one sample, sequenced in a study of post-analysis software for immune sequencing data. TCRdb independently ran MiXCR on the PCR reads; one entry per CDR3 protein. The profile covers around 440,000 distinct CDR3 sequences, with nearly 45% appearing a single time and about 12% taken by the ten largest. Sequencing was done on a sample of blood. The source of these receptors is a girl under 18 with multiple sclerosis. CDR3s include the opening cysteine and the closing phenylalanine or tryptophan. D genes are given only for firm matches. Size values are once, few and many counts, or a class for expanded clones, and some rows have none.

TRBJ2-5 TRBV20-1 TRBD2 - CSAGRTSGIDMEYF TGCAGTGCTGGGCGGACTAGCGGGATAGATATGGAGTACTTC
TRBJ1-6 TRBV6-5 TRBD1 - CASSYPGTGGDPPPHF TGTGCCAGCAGTTACCCTGGGACAGGGGGCGACCCACCCCCCCACTTT
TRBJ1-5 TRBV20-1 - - CSARPAISNQPQHF TGCAGTGCTAGACCAGCAATTAGCAATCAGCCCCAGCATTTT
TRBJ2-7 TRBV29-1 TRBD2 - CSVPASGGGEQYF TGCAGCGTTCCGGCTAGCGGGGGCGGCGAGCAGTACTTC
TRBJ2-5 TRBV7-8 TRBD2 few CATLAGNQETQYF TGTGCTACATTAGCGGGTAACCAAGAGACCCAGTACTTC
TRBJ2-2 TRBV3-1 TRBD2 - CASSQETSGRGITGELFF TGTGCCAGCAGCCAAGAGACTAGCGGGAGGGGAATCACCGGGGAGCTGTTTTTT
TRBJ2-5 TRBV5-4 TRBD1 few CASSWGGTGEETQYF TGTGCCAGCAGCTGGGGGGGGACAGGGGAAGAGACCCAGTACTTC
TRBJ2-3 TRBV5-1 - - CASSLPGGPSTDTQYF TGCGCCAGCAGCCTCCCCGGAGGGCCCAGCACAGATACGCAGTATTTT
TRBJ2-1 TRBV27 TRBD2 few CASRGLAVNNEQFF TGTGCCAGCAGGGGACTAGCGGTTAACAATGAGCAGTTCTTC
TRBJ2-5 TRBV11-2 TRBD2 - CASSYIAGVETQYF TGTGCCAGCAGCTACATAGCGGGAGTTGAGACCCAGTACTTC
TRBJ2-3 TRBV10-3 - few CAISVASGSTDTQYF TGTGCCATCAGCGTGGCTTCGGGTAGCACAGATACGCAGTATTTT
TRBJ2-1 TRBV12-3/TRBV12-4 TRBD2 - CASSHSGGGEQFF TGTGCCAGCAGTCATAGCGGGGGAGGTGAGCAGTTCTTC
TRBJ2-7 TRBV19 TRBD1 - CASSTNSGQGSEQYF TGTGCCAGTAGTACCAACTCGGGACAGGGAAGCGAGCAGTACTTC
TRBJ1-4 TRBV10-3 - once CAISENRREGEKLFF TGTGCCATCAGTGAGAACAGGCGAGAAGGAGAAAAACTGTTTTTT
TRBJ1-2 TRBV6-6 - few CASRARDDNYGYTF TGTGCCAGCAGGGCCCGGGACGACAACTATGGCTACACCTTC
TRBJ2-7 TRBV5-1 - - CASSPGTGSYERYF TGCGCCAGCAGCCCCGGGACGGGATCCTACGAGCGGTACTTC
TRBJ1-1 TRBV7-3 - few CASSSVGVNTEAFF TGTGCCAGCAGCTCCGTCGGAGTAAACACTGAAGCTTTCTTT
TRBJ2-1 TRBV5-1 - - CASVGTSYNEQFF TGCGCCAGCGTCGGGACCTCCTACAATGAGCAGTTCTTC
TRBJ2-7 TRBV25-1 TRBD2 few CASSEKGTSGRGEQYF TGTGCCAGCAGTGAGAAGGGGACTAGCGGGAGAGGCGAGCAGTACTTC
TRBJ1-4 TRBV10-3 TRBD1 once CATRDRNDNEKLFF TGTGCCACCCGGGACAGGAACGATAATGAAAAACTGTTTTTT
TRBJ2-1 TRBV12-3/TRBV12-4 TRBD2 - CASSFRSSGRVYDEQFF TGTGCCAGCAGTTTCCGGTCTAGCGGGAGGGTCTACGATGAGCAGTTCTTC